The 21 T cell receptor beta chains reported below all come from one sample, sequenced in a study of T cells expressing NK-cell markers. TCRdb reanalyzed the 5' RACE reads, giving one entry per CDR3 protein sequence and no DNA. This table holds 500,000 or so distinct CDR3 sequences. The specimen was blood T cells: a sorted CD56 or NKG2C T cell subset, CD4+ or CD8+ T cells, or bulk PBMC T cells (not recorded which). Receptor source: a man younger than 35 in good health.

The V gene is TRBV6-2 or TRBV6-3, the J gene TRBJ2-3; TCRdb calls TRBD2, which cannot be checked without DNA. Germline loops: CDR1 MNHEY, CDR2 SVGEGT. The CDR3 is 22 residues long. This CDR3 reads CASLLRTDPMILIPSSTDTQYF.

The chain links TRBV5-5 to TRBJ2-5. The CDR3 extends over 13 amino acids. The germline V gene has CDR1 SGHKS and CDR2 YYEKEE (reference sequence). The CDR3 region is CASSLPWVETQYF.

The chain is built from TRBV4-3 and TRBJ2-1. The CDR3 totals 13 residues. Germline-derived CDR1 and CDR2 are LGHNA and YSLEER. The CDR3 sequence is CASSQGLWNEQFF.

The gene calls are TRBV2 and TRBJ1-2; TCRdb calls TRBD1, which cannot be checked without DNA. Germline CDR1 and CDR2: SNHLY and FYNNEI. The CDR3 is 14 amino acids. CDR3 sequence reads: CASSTRQGRSGYTF.

The J gene is TRBJ1-5, the V gene TRBV5-1; no DNA is available, so the TRBD1 call from TCRdb remains unchecked. The CDR3 runs 15 residues. Germline assignment: CDR1 SGHRS and CDR2 YFSETQ. CDR3 sequence reads: CASSPGAVGNQPQHF.

The CDR3 protein is CASSQVVSGRAGDNEQFF. V and J are TRBV4-2 and TRBJ2-1; TCRdb designates TRBD2, a call that cannot be tested without DNA. CDR1 is LGHNA, CDR2 YNFKEQ, per germline. This CDR3 comprises 18 residues.

The chain uses TRBV14 and TRBJ2-2; TCRdb outputs TRBD1, but without DNA this stays unchecked. From germline, CDR1 is SGHDN and CDR2 FVKESK. This CDR3 is built from 15 residues. CDR3 protein: CASSHGTVGTGELFF.

The rearrangement joins TRBV5-1 to TRBJ2-1; lacking DNA, the TRBD1 call made by TCRdb goes unchecked. The CDR3 runs 14 residues. CDR1 is SGHRS, CDR2 YFSETQ, per germline. The CDR3 here is CASSLVGGQYEQFF.

The rearrangement joins TRBV27 to TRBJ1-4; TCRdb's assignment of TRBD1 cannot be checked, as there is no DNA. The CDR3 loop spans 15 amino acids. Germline CDR1 reads MNHEY; CDR2 reads SMNVEV (reference sequence). CDR3 loop: CASSLSRGRTEKLFF.

The rearrangement links TRBV7-6 to TRBJ1-1; the TCRdb D gene call, TRBD1, has no DNA to confirm it. Germline CDR1 and CDR2: SGHVS and FNYEAQ. There are 16 residues in the CDR3. The CDR3 region is CASSFGGLQGSAEAFF.

The V gene is TRBV27, the J gene TRBJ1-1; TCRdb lists TRBD1, though no DNA is available to test this call. CDR1 is MNHEY, CDR2 SMNVEV, per germline (reference sequence). CDR3 length: 16 amino acids. This CDR3 reads CASSSLTGGMNTEAFF.

V is TRBV20-1 and J is TRBJ2-3; the D call of TRBD1 rests on TCRdb alone, since no DNA is present to check it. The V gene's germline CDR1 is DFQATT and CDR2 SNEGSKA (reference sequence). The CDR3 is 17 residues long. The CDR3 is CSARDMTDRDRTDTQYF.

The V gene is TRBV27, the J gene TRBJ2-7. There are 13 residues in the CDR3. CDR1 MNHEY and CDR2 SMNVEV come from the germline V gene (reference sequence). This CDR3 is CASSFSEAYEQYF.

The V call is TRBV12-3 or TRBV12-4, the J call TRBJ2-4; no DNA is available, so the TRBD1 call from TCRdb remains unchecked. CDR3 size: 14 residues. CDR3 amino acids: CASSFLSSLNIQYF.

V is TRBV27 and J is TRBJ2-2; the TCRdb D gene call, TRBD2, has no DNA to confirm it. The CDR3 is 15 residues long. Germline V gene data show CDR1 as MNHEY and CDR2 as SMNVEV (reference sequence). CDR3 amino acids: CASSLMGLVAGELFF.

V usage is TRBV3-1 and J usage is TRBJ2-6. The CDR3 extends over 15 amino acids. Germline V gives CDR1 LGHDT, CDR2 YNNKEL (reference sequence). The CDR3 reads CASSQVQTGANVLTF.

The chain's CDR3 is CASSSRTLGVETQYF. V gene TRBV3-1 combines with J gene TRBJ2-5; TCRdb's assignment of TRBD2 cannot be checked, as there is no DNA. Germline CDR1 and CDR2: LGHDT and YNNKEL (reference sequence). The CDR3 totals 15 residues.

The gene calls are TRBV7-9 and TRBJ2-1; checking the TCRdb D call of TRBD1 is not possible without DNA. The germline gives CDR1 SEHNR, CDR2 FQNEAQ (reference sequence). CDR3 length: 16 amino acids. The CDR3 reads CASSSSRESSYNEQFF.

The rearrangement joins TRBV29-1 to TRBJ1-1; without DNA, the TCRdb call of TRBD1 cannot be checked. The V gene's germline CDR1 is SQVTM and CDR2 ANQGSEA. CDR3 size: 13 residues. This CDR3 is CSARDRGSTEAFF.

The rearrangement joins TRBV25-1 to TRBJ2-1; absent DNA, TCRdb's TRBD1 call cannot be checked. CDR1 MGHDK and CDR2 SYGVNS come from the germline V gene. The CDR3 loop spans 15 amino acids. The chain's CDR3 is CASMSRDRPGNEQFF.

The CDR3 loop is CASRPTSVGNEQFF. The rearrangement links TRBV7-2 to TRBJ2-1; TCRdb's D call, TRBD2, is unchecked because there is no DNA. Per germline, CDR1 SGHTA and CDR2 FQGNSA. The CDR3 extends over 14 amino acids.